These T cell receptor beta chains were read from a single sample in a study of cytomegalovirus exposure and HLA in healthy donors. Clones were sequenced by immunoSEQ multiplex PCR, and TCRdb holds only the in-frame ones, with some missing. Seen here are about 150,000 clones, about 75% observed once, and the top ten hold around 1.4%. Sequenced input: PBMCs. The receptors here all came from a man aged 18 to 30 in good health and CMV-seronegative. Both conserved end residues are part of each CDR3. A D gene is named only where the DNA matches it firmly. Clone size, where shown, is once, few, many, or a class for clones that have expanded.

>TRBV27|TRBJ1-5|.|.
CASSFSGRLNQPQHF
TGTGCCAGCAGTTTTTCAGGGCGCCTCAATCAGCCCCAGCATTTT
>TRBV5-5|TRBJ2-2|TRBD2|.
CASSFRAGGPPGELFF
TGTGCCAGCAGCTTCCGAGCGGGAGGCCCCCCCGGGGAGCTGTTTTTT
>TRBV28|TRBJ2-7|.|once
CASSLTASYEQYF
TGTGCCAGCAGTCTGACAGCCTCCTACGAGCAGTACTTC
>TRBV6-1|TRBJ2-1|TRBD2|.
CASSERDYRDNEQFF
TGTGCCAGCAGTGAACGGGACTACCGGGACAATGAGCAGTTCTTC
>TRBV19|TRBJ1-1|TRBD1|.
CASRSRGQAGTEAFF
TGTGCCAGTAGAAGCCGGGGACAGGCGGGAACTGAAGCTTTCTTT
>TRBV28|TRBJ2-1|TRBD2|medium-sized
CASSWGTSGEQFF
TGTGCCAGCAGTTGGGGGACTAGCGGTGAGCAGTTCTTC
>TRBV6-5|TRBJ2-1|TRBD2|.
CASSYRGLGVNEQFF
TGTGCCAGCAGTTACCGGGGACTAGGGGTGAACGAGCAGTTCTTC
>TRBV29-1|TRBJ1-2|TRBD1|.
CSVTGTGYGYTF
TGCAGCGTTACCGGGACAGGGTATGGCTACACCTTC
>TRBV4-3|TRBJ2-5|.|few
CASSPDMRETQYF
TGCGCCAGCAGCCCGGACATGAGAGAGACCCAGTACTTC
>TRBV10-3|TRBJ2-5|TRBD2|once
CAISLEVTSGKETQYF
TGTGCCATCAGTCTTGAGGTAACTAGCGGAAAAGAGACCCAGTACTTC
>TRBV28|TRBJ2-1|.|few
CASSLRVLAEQFF
TGTGCCAGCAGTTTACGGGTGTTGGCTGAGCAGTTCTTC
>TRBV30|TRBJ1-1|.|.
CAWSVLFGAGRDF
TGTGCCTGGAGTGTACTCTTTGGGGCAGGGAGGGACTTT
>TRBV18|TRBJ2-7|TRBD1|.
CASSQSGTGDYEQYF
TGTGCCAGCTCACAATCCGGGACAGGGGACTACGAGCAGTACTTC
>TRBV28|TRBJ1-2|.|.
CASREGNYGYTF
TGTGCCAGCAGGGAGGGTAACTATGGCTACACCTTC
>TRBV11-2|TRBJ2-2|.|.
CASSLDLVGGELFF
TGTGCCAGCAGCTTAGATCTAGTGGGCGGGGAGCTGTTTTTT
>TRBV5-1|TRBJ1-1|.|.
CASSSGQPNTEAFF
TGCGCCAGCAGTTCCGGACAGCCGAACACTGAAGCTTTCTTT
>TRBV7-2|TRBJ2-7|.|.
CASSLRGHYEQYF
TGTGCCAGCAGCCTAAGGGGCCACTACGAGCAGTACTTC
>TRBV7-2|TRBJ2-1|TRBD2|once
CASSWWPAGGNEQFF
TGTGCCAGCAGCTGGTGGCCAGCGGGAGGAAATGAGCAGTTCTTC
>TRBV4-1|TRBJ2-6|.|.
CASSPRGIGANVLTF
TGCGCCAGCAGCCCTCGGGGGATTGGGGCCAACGTCCTGACTTTC
>TRBV5-1|TRBJ2-5|.|.
CASSLATEKGETQYF
TGCGCCAGCAGCTTGGCGACAGAAAAGGGAGAGACCCAGTACTTC
>TRBV12-5|TRBJ2-1|TRBD2|few
CASGLGLADYNEQFF
TGTGCTAGTGGTTTGGGGCTAGCGGACTACAATGAGCAGTTCTTC
>TRBV11-2|TRBJ2-7|.|.
CASSLAGDYEQYF
TGTGCCAGCAGCTTAGCGGGAGACTACGAGCAGTACTTC
>TRBV6-6|TRBJ1-3|TRBD1|.
CASSYGTDGNTIYF
TGTGCCAGCAGTTACGGGACAGATGGAAACACCATATATTTT
>TRBV4-1|TRBJ1-5|.|.
CASSQDRRVRERNQPQHF
TGCGCCAGCAGCCAAGATCGGCGAGTCCGGGAACGCAATCAGCCCCAGCATTTT
>TRBV5-1|TRBJ2-7|.|few
CASSLGGTYEQYF
TGCGCCAGCAGCTTGGGCGGCACCTACGAGCAGTACTTC
>TRBV7-9|TRBJ1-2|.|.
CSSSLELGLGSGYTF
TGTTCCAGCAGCTTAGAATTGGGTCTGGGCTCTGGCTACACCTTC
>TRBV15|TRBJ2-7|TRBD2|.
CATSVGWLAERYEQYF
TGTGCCACCAGCGTGGGGTGGCTAGCGGAGAGGTACGAGCAGTACTTC
>TRBV5-6|TRBJ2-5|TRBD2|once
CASSISGRARETQYF
TGTGCCAGCAGCATTAGCGGGAGGGCCAGAGAGACCCAGTACTTC
>TRBV30|TRBJ1-1|TRBD1|.
CAWSVTGGTEAFF
TGTGCCTGGAGTGTTACAGGGGGCACTGAAGCTTTCTTT
>TRBV5-1|TRBJ2-1|TRBD2|once
CASSPELAAAYNEQFF
TGCGCCAGCAGCCCCGAACTAGCGGCAGCTTACAATGAGCAGTTCTTC
>TRBV4-3|TRBJ1-4|.|once
CASTQAFDRNEKLFF
TGCGCCAGCACCCAGGCCTTCGACAGGAATGAAAAACTGTTTTTT
>TRBV10-2|TRBJ2-7|.|few
CASSPGSLGYEQYF
TGCGCCAGCAGTCCGGGATCCCTGGGGTACGAGCAGTACTTC
>TRBV11-3|TRBJ2-7|TRBD2|.
CASSLDQGGTSGTYEQYF
TGTGCCAGCAGCTTAGATCAGGGGGGCACTAGCGGGACCTACGAGCAGTACTTC
>TRBV6-4|TRBJ2-1|TRBD2|.
CASSASGSGGEQFF
TGTGCCAGCAGTGCTAGCGGGAGTGGTGGTGAGCAGTTCTTC
>TRBV14|TRBJ2-7|.|few
CASSPLGAGPGHEYF
TGTGCCAGCAGCCCCCTAGGAGCGGGCCCCGGGCACGAATACTTC
>TRBV7-9|TRBJ1-5|.|.
CASSPGGSNQPQHF
TGTGCCAGCAGCCCCGGGGGGAGCAATCAGCCCCAGCATTTT
>TRBV5-6|TRBJ2-5|TRBD2|.
CASSFPGLAKETQYF
TGTGCCAGCAGCTTCCCCGGACTAGCTAAAGAGACCCAGTACTTC
>TRBV7-2|TRBJ1-2|TRBD1|.
CASSSGQGVGGYTF
TGTGCCAGCAGCTCGGGACAGGGAGTGGGTGGCTACACCTTC
>TRBV9|TRBJ2-2|TRBD2|.
CASSVNLAGGGVTGELFF
TGTGCCAGCAGCGTAAACCTAGCGGGAGGGGGGGTAACCGGGGAGCTGTTTTTT
>TRBV11-2|TRBJ2-7|.|.
CASSFFRFPYEQYF
TGTGCCAGCAGCTTTTTCAGATTCCCCTACGAGCAGTACTTC